These T cell receptor beta chains were read from a single sample in a study of blood T cells in healthy people across ages. TCRdb called the 5' RACE reads again in MiXCR, with one record for every CDR3 protein. The table lists hundreds of thousands of distinct CDR3 sequences, under 80% of them singletons. Material: blood. Receptors were obtained from a man between 25 and 39 years old in good health. Each CDR3 is given without its conserved first and last residue. Fields, in order: clone size, V gene, D gene, CDR3 protein. D genes are given only for firm matches. Some rows have no size entry. The others give once, few or many, or a class for an expanded clone.

size: .
V: TRBV7-2
D: .
CDR3: ASSLVMNGYT

size: .
V: TRBV11-2
D: .
CDR3: ASSFRGGAGEQY

size: .
V: TRBV29-1
D: TRBD2
CDR3: SVSTSGYYEQY

size: .
V: TRBV4-3
D: .
CDR3: ASSQDWSSYNSPLH

size: many
V: TRBV29-1
D: TRBD1
CDR3: SVGTGTYEQY

size: .
V: TRBV4-2
D: TRBD2
CDR3: ASSQGTSGGPSYNEQF

size: .
V: TRBV20-1
D: TRBD2
CDR3: SARGTSSSHTQY

size: .
V: TRBV3-1
D: TRBD2
CDR3: ASSPREGEQY

size: .
V: TRBV4-3
D: TRBD1
CDR3: ASSQLEGQGAYEQY

size: .
V: TRBV6-6
D: .
CDR3: ASFGREYEQY

size: .
V: TRBV7-8
D: .
CDR3: ASSFFAGPSYEQY

size: .
V: TRBV5-6
D: .
CDR3: ASSSYTDVPPLWGGYT

size: .
V: TRBV19
D: TRBD2
CDR3: ASSTSGGSQY

size: .
V: TRBV5-6
D: .
CDR3: ASNPQPFYNEQY

size: many
V: TRBV9
D: .
CDR3: ASSVGGSYEQY

size: .
V: TRBV12-3/TRBV12-4
D: .
CDR3: VSTPFGGSINFKQY

size: .
V: TRBV25-1
D: .
CDR3: ASSDWGSNYGYT

size: .
V: TRBV7-9
D: TRBD1
CDR3: ASSLPPGRGRNEQF

size: .
V: TRBV5-4
D: TRBD2
CDR3: ASSHSGTSTDTQY

size: .
V: TRBV12-3/TRBV12-4
D: .
CDR3: ASKRTANEQF

size: .
V: TRBV27
D: .
CDR3: ASSPMPGGYT

size: .
V: TRBV6-5
D: .
CDR3: ASSYDRNNEQF

size: .
V: TRBV5-1
D: TRBD2
CDR3: ASSLDLADTQY

size: .
V: TRBV30
D: .
CDR3: AWRDSPNEKLF

size: .
V: TRBV27
D: TRBD1
CDR3: ASSLSGTGIYEQF

size: .
V: TRBV9
D: .
CDR3: ASSVQGGRPLGNEQF

size: few
V: TRBV24-1
D: TRBD1
CDR3: ATSDLQGWTQY

size: .
V: TRBV7-2
D: TRBD1
CDR3: ASSLPGQGGPGANVLT

size: .
V: TRBV5-1
D: TRBD2
CDR3: ASSLVPLSGGTGEQF

size: few
V: TRBV7-8
D: TRBD1
CDR3: ASTLVTGINEQF

size: .
V: TRBV29-1
D: TRBD2
CDR3: SVEVRLAATTDTQY

size: .
V: TRBV7-9
D: TRBD2
CDR3: ASIRAGVSTDTQY

size: .
V: TRBV28
D: .
CDR3: ASSLATQPDYEQY

size: .
V: TRBV6-5
D: .
CDR3: ASSRKAGSYEQY

size: .
V: TRBV4-2
D: .
CDR3: ASSQNPQRINYEQY

size: .
V: TRBV7-9
D: .
CDR3: ASSPGAGELF

size: .
V: TRBV5-5
D: TRBD2
CDR3: ASSRTSGGIKETQY

size: few
V: TRBV7-2
D: .
CDR3: ASRSYNEQF

size: .
V: TRBV30
D: .
CDR3: AWSVSQGKNIQY

size: .
V: TRBV10-3
D: .
CDR3: AISDSSYNSPLH

size: .
V: TRBV7-3
D: TRBD1
CDR3: ASSVDRDSTEAF

size: few
V: TRBV12-3/TRBV12-4
D: .
CDR3: ASILQGYNEQF

size: once
V: TRBV6-5
D: TRBD2
CDR3: ASSYLGTSGGLYNEQF

size: .
V: TRBV7-2
D: TRBD1
CDR3: ASSIHAGTEETQY

size: .
V: TRBV12-3/TRBV12-4
D: .
CDR3: ASTHGGNYGYT

size: .
V: TRBV18
D: .
CDR3: ASSPRIGGNNEQF

size: few
V: TRBV5-5
D: TRBD1
CDR3: ASSLPGQDQETQY

size: .
V: TRBV6-2/TRBV6-3
D: .
CDR3: ASSYWEETQY

size: once
V: TRBV7-9
D: TRBD1
CDR3: ASSEDRGPEKLF

size: once
V: TRBV7-3
D: TRBD2
CDR3: ASSLFRGGGHNEQF

size: once
V: TRBV15
D: .
CDR3: ATSHPTANTGELF

size: .
V: TRBV6-6
D: TRBD1
CDR3: ASSNRGANEKLF